The 23 T cell receptor beta chains listed next were all sequenced from one sample in a study of radiation and T cells in renal cell carcinoma (dated by TCRdb to 2020 to 2021). The sample's time point label is to be understood as: baseline pretreatment blood. The treatment or condition label for this specimen denotes: 15 Gy SBRT to primary tumor, nephrectomy 4 weeks later. The library was generated by the immunoSEQ multiplex PCR assay. Entries here come from immuneACCESS through TCRdb and include only in-frame sequences with V and J called. Some clones fail to appear in such tables; in the studies checked, an unresolved V gene covers under half of the shortfall, and the cause of the remainder is unknown. The sample table contains some 150,000 clones; only one count was recorded for about 88% of them. The ten largest clones add up to about 12% of the sample. Sequencing used blood, obtained from a patient whose treatment included radiotherapy and nephrectomy. These TCRs come from a woman in her forties or fifties with renal cell carcinoma.

The chain joins TRBV12-5 to TRBJ1-2; 8 positions match TRBD1. The CDR3 runs to 12 residues. Germline CDR1 reads LGHNT; CDR2 reads FRNRAP. The ends lost 5 bases at V and 7 bases at J; junction bases unmatched: 3. The CDR3 protein is CASGPGGAGYTF. DNA of the CDR3: TGTGCTAGTGGTCCAGGGGGCGCTGGCTACACCTTC.

The J gene is TRBJ2-7, the V gene TRBV6-6; maybe TRBD1 (6 bases). Germline assignment: CDR1 MNHNY and CDR2 SVGAGI (reference sequence). This CDR3 region has 12 residues. Trimming removed 7 bases at V and 4 bases at J, with 11 bases between. The CDR3 loop reads CASTGQSYEQYF. Here the CDR3 DNA reads TGTGCCAGCACAGGACAGAGTTACGAGCAGTACTTC.

The table lists this clone with a count of one. The rearrangement links TRBV7-3 to TRBJ1-2; TRBD1 agrees at 9 bases. With 4 bases clipped from V and 7 bases from J, the junction kept 4 bases outside the gene matches. The germline gives CDR1 SGHTA, CDR2 FQGTGA. The CDR3 totals 13 residues. The CDR3 DNA follows: TGTGCCAGCAGCTCCACAGGGGGCTTTGGCTACACCTTC. Its translation: CASSSTGGFGYTF.

The rearrangement links TRBV6-6 to TRBJ2-1, with 10 bases that match TRBD1. Trimming removed 4 bases from V and 7 bases from J; junction bases left unmatched: 7. Germline lookup yields CDR1 MNHNY and CDR2 SVGAGI (reference sequence). This CDR3 has 15 residues. The CDR3 here is CASSSRDRGLNEQFF. For the CDR3, the DNA is TGTGCCAGCAGTTCCCGGGACAGGGGCTTGAATGAGCAGTTCTTC.

Worth noting for this clone: At one end the junction does not follow the germline gene, possibly because of a read error. The V and J genes are TRBV2 and TRBJ1-6, with D perhaps TRBD1 (6 bases). Germline assignment: CDR1 SNHLY and CDR2 FYNNEI. The CDR3 covers 10 residues. The CDR3, as DNA: TGTGCCAGCAGTGTGGGGACAATCCGATTT. As protein: CASSVGTIRF.

This clone has a single count. This sequence joins TRBV14 and TRBJ1-1; D uncertain. The CDR3 extends over 15 amino acids. V was clipped by 4 bases and J by 4 bases, with 16 bases between them. Germline values: CDR1 SGHDN, CDR2 FVKESK. The CDR3 protein is CASSPGLRWSTEAFF. The DNA of the CDR3 is TGTGCCAGCAGCCCAGGTCTGAGATGGAGCACTGAAGCTTTCTTT. Full variable domain (rest looked up from reference TRBV14 and TRBJ1-1): EAGVTQFPSHSVIEKGQTVTLRCDPISGHDNLYWYRRVMGKEIKFLLHFVKESKQDESGMPNNRFLAERTGGTYSTLKVQPAELEDSGVYFCASSPGLRWSTEAFFGQGTRLTVV.

This chain connects TRBV7-9 to TRBJ1-4, with D unresolved. CDR3 length: 14 residues. With 1 base removed from V and 5 bases from J, the gap between germline ends came to 8 bases. Germline V gene data show CDR1 as SEHNR and CDR2 as FQNEAQ (reference sequence). CDR3 coding DNA: TGTGCCAGCAGCTTAGGGACGGGGAATGAAAAACTGTTTTTT. Its protein is CASSLGTGNEKLFF.

CDR3 nucleotide sequence: TGTGCCGTACAGACAGGGGTGAGCACTGAAGCTTTCTTT. As protein: CAVQTGVSTEAFF. The V call is TRBV2, the J call TRBJ1-1; 8 bases map to TRBD1. Germline CDR1 SNHLY, CDR2 FYNNEI. This CDR3 contains 13 residues. The V gene end was trimmed by 11 bases and the J gene end by 4 bases; junction bases not matched to a gene: 9.

This chain uses TRBV2 with TRBJ2-3; 7 bases map to TRBD2. This CDR3 comprises 15 residues. Germline CDR1 and CDR2: SNHLY and FYNNEI. V was pared by 2 bases and J by 2 bases, with 4 bases of the junction left unmatched. CDR3: CASSERAGVTDTQYF. The CDR3, as DNA: TGTGCCAGCAGTGAAAGGGCGGGGGTCACAGATACGCAGTATTTT.

The chain employs TRBV6-1 and TRBJ2-7; TRBD2 might be the D (6 bases). The CDR3 consists of 13 residues. Germline assignment: CDR1 MNHNS and CDR2 SASEGT. V dropped 4 bases and J dropped 1 base, with 8 bases sitting between them. DNA of the CDR3: TGTGCCAGCAGTGGGGGGAGGTCCTACGAGCAGTACTTC. This sequence encodes CASSGGRSYEQYF.

The V and J genes are TRBV11-2 and TRBJ2-5; D perhaps matches TRBD1 (7 bases). Germline V gene data show CDR1 as SGHAT and CDR2 as FQNNGV. Trimming removed 8 bases at V and 4 bases at J, with 17 bases between. The CDR3 has 14 amino acids. In DNA form, the CDR3 reads TGTGCCAGCGCTTGGCAGGGGGGACTAGAGACCCAGTACTTC. It specifies CASAWQGGLETQYF.

V and J are TRBV7-8 and TRBJ2-2; 7 nucleotides agree with TRBD1. Germline trimming cut 5 bases from V and 0 bases from J; bases unmatched to any gene: 3. The germline CDR1 and CDR2 sequences are SGHVS and FQNEAQ. The CDR3 consists of 15 residues. CDR3 protein: CASSDGQANTGELFF. The CDR3 DNA sequence: TGTGCCAGCAGCGACGGACAGGCGAACACCGGGGAGCTGTTTTTT.

The chain couples TRBV19 to TRBJ2-2; D is uncertain. The CDR3 has 11 amino acids. Trimming left V 4 bases short and J 3 bases short, with 0 bases between. Germline V gives CDR1 LNHDA, CDR2 SQIVND (reference sequence). CDR3 amino acids: CASSNTGELFF. The CDR3 nucleotides read TGTGCCAGTAGTAACACCGGGGAGCTGTTTTTT.

The V gene is TRBV29-1, the J gene TRBJ1-1; D is unclear. The CDR3 spans 11 residues. Trimming pared 7 bases from V and 1 base from J, leaving 7 bases between. Germline V CDR1 and CDR2: SQVTM, ANQGSEA. The CDR3 nucleotides are TGCAGCGCTACGGGGAACACTGAAGCTTTCTTT. It translates to CSATGNTEAFF.

CDR3 sequence (DNA): TGTGCCAGCAGCTTGGACTGGGTATCTGGAAACACCATATATTTT. It is translated as CASSLDWVSGNTIYF. V and J are TRBV5-5 and TRBJ1-3; D gene unclear. Deletions cut 0 bases from V and 1 base from J, with 8 bases between. CDR3 length equals 15 residues. Germline CDR1 and CDR2: SGHKS and YYEKEE (reference sequence).

The V and J genes are TRBV11-2 and TRBJ1-1, with 9 bases lining up with TRBD1. The V gene end was trimmed by 5 bases and the J gene end by 7 bases; junction bases not matched to a gene: 2. The CDR3 spans 12 residues. Germline V gene data show CDR1 as SGHAT and CDR2 as FQNNGV. CDR3 sequence: CASSATGGEAFF. In nucleotides, the CDR3 is TGTGCCAGCAGCGCGACAGGGGGTGAAGCTTTCTTT. The full variable domain, with the rest looked up from reference TRBV11-2 and TRBJ1-1, is EAGVAQSPRYKIIEKRQSVAFWCNPISGHATLYWYQQILGQGPKLLIQFQNNGVVDDSQLPKDRFSAERLKGVDSTLKIQPAKLEDSAVYLCASSATGGEAFFGQGTRLTVV.

The DNA for the CDR3 is TGTGCCAGCAGCATTGGACAGGAACAAGAGACCCAGTACTTC. Amino acid sequence: CASSIGQEQETQYF. V and J are TRBV11-2 and TRBJ2-5; 7 bases map to TRBD1. Per germline, CDR1 SGHAT and CDR2 FQNNGV. The trim removed 5 bases at V and 2 bases at J, leaving 5 bases unmatched. The CDR3 has 14 amino acids.

The chain carries TRBV5-1 and TRBJ2-5; D is unresolved. The V end was cut by 2 bases, the J end by 4 bases, with 9 bases between. This CDR3 region has 13 residues. The germline V gene has CDR1 SGHRS and CDR2 YFSETQ. The CDR3 nucleotides are TGCGCCAGCAGCTTACAAGCTCGAGAGACCCAGTACTTC. It encodes CASSLQARETQYF.

This chain connects TRBV5-6 to TRBJ1-6, with 7 bases that match TRBD1. CDR3 length equals 14 residues. The junction had 5 bases not matched to a gene; V was cut back by 4 bases and J by 7 bases. Germline loops: CDR1 SGHDT, CDR2 YYEEEE. CDR3 protein: CASSQTGHNSPLHF. For the CDR3, the DNA is TGTGCCAGCAGCCAGACAGGGCACAATTCACCCCTCCACTTT.

The genes are TRBV2 and TRBJ1-2; a possible D gene is TRBD1 (6 bases). The V gene lost 5 bases and the J gene lost 13 bases, with 14 bases spanning the gap. Germline V CDR1 and CDR2: SNHLY, FYNNEI. There are 11 residues in the CDR3. The CDR3 coding sequence is TGTGCCAGCAGTAAAAACCAGGGGAGCACCTTC. It yields the protein CASSKNQGSTF.

The gene calls are TRBV4-3 and TRBJ1-2, with D perhaps matching TRBD1 (5 bases). Germline V gene lookup returns CDR1 LGHNA and CDR2 YSLEER. The CDR3 has 14 amino acids. V shed 4 bases and J shed 8 bases, with 17 bases lying between them. As DNA, the CDR3 is TGCGCCAGCAGCCGCGGGACCCTCGAGGGAGGCTACACCTTC. Protein sequence: CASSRGTLEGGYTF.

The chain uses TRBV4-3 and TRBJ2-1; TRBD2 aligns across 7 bases. This CDR3 is 13 amino acids long. V was pared by 6 bases and J by 10 bases, with 9 bases of the junction left unmatched. CDR1 is LGHNA and CDR2 is YSLEER in the germline V gene. CDR3 protein: CASRTSGVGEQFF. In DNA, the CDR3 is TGCGCCAGCAGGACGAGCGGGGTTGGGGAGCAGTTCTTC.

This clone was detected only once. This sequence joins TRBV7-8 and TRBJ2-4, with D unclear. V lost 3 bases to trimming and J lost 0 bases, with 21 bases between them. CDR3 length: 19 residues. CDR1 SGHVS and CDR2 FQNEAQ come from the germline V gene. CDR3 loop: CASSFGSVLYGLAKNIQYF. The CDR3 bases are TGTGCCAGCAGCTTCGGATCCGTATTGTACGGGTTAGCCAAAAACATTCAGTACTTC.